Below are 29 T cell receptor gamma chains sequenced from a single sample in a study of intestinal T cells in coeliac disease. Using roughly 0.2 ug of biopsy DNA, TRG was amplified with LymphoTrack primers. TCRdb repeated clone calling on the multiplex PCR reads with CATT. The sample shows about 860 gamma-chain clones, about 45% of them seen only once. For each case, the template was genomic DNA from ten roughly 5-µm formalin-fixed paraffin-embedded scrolls. The sequencing sample was made of a duodenal biopsy. These receptors were taken from a human donor with celiac disease.

This chain links TRGV2 with TRGJ1 or TRGJ2. Trimming took 12 bases from V and 0 from J; bases not matched to a gene: 17. CDR3 length: 15 residues. Germline assignment: CDR1 EGSNGY and CDR2 YDSYNSKV. CDR3 bases: TGTGCCGACCTGGGACGGGGGATGAATTATTATAAGAAACTCTTT. Translated: CADLGRGMNYYKKLF.

Points on this clone: The translation of this DNA and the TCRdb protein of a much larger clone differ at residue 4, probably owing to a read error; the protein shown here is translated from the DNA. The V gene is TRGV2, the J gene TRGJP2. Germline V CDR1 and CDR2: EGSNGY, YDSYNSKV. The CDR3 totals 14 residues. DNA for the CDR3: TGTGCCACCCGGGACGGTTGTAGTGATTGGATCAAGACGTTT. Translating gives CATRDGCSDWIKTF.

This clone is termed large. V is TRGV10 and J is TRGJP1. TRGV10 is known as an ORF, though its function is uncertain. CDR3 length equals 12 residues. The ends lost 8 bases at V and 9 bases at J; junction bases unmatched: 7. The CDR3 reads CAAWDQSWFKIF. DNA of the CDR3: TGTGCTGCGTGGGATCAAAGTTGGTTCAAGATATTT.

Within the sample, this clone is large. V and J are TRGV2 and TRGJ1 or TRGJ2. The length of the CDR3 is 9 residues. V lost 8 bases, J lost 5 bases, and 0 bases stayed unmatched. The V gene's germline CDR1 is EGSNGY and CDR2 YDSYNSKV. CDR3 DNA: TGTGCCACCTATTATAAGAAACTCTTT. Translating it yields CATYYKKLF.

V and J are TRGV10 and TRGJ1 or TRGJ2. TRGV10 is placed among ORFs of uncertain function. Trimming cost V 8 bases and J 2 bases; bases outside gene matches: 1. This CDR3 contains 11 residues. The CDR3 bases are TGTGCTGCGTGGGATTATTATAAGAAACTCTTT. It specifies CAAWDYYKKLF.

The gene calls are TRGV10 and TRGJP1. TRGV10 is flagged as an ORF with uncertain function. This CDR3 region has 18 residues. CDR3 bases: TGTGCCTGCGTGGGAAGGGTTCTCCTAGATACCACTGGTTGGTTCAAGATATTT. It is translated as CACVGRVLLDTTGWFKIF.

This clone is large. The chain employs TRGV10 and TRGJ1 or TRGJ2. TRGV10 is an open reading frame, and its role is uncertain. This CDR3 is built from 10 residues. V was clipped by 8 bases and J by 8 bases; unmatched bases: 4. The CDR3 is CAAWENKKLF. The CDR3 nucleotides read TGTGCTGCGTGGGAAAATAAGAAACTCTTT.

About this clone: Germline and junction disagree at one end, which may indicate a read error. This same CDR3 is encoded by further DNA sequences in the sample. V is TRGV8 and J is TRGJ1 or TRGJ2. The CDR3 covers 11 residues. Germline values: CDR1 VENAVY, CDR2 YDSYNSRV. The CDR3 sequence: CATWDPYKKLF. In DNA form, the CDR3 reads TGTGCCACCTGGGACCCCTATAAGAAACTCTTC.

This clone was picked up a small number of times. The rearrangement links TRGV11 to TRGJP2. TRGV11 counts as an open reading frame of uncertain function. The CDR3 extends over 14 amino acids. The J segment lost 17 bases and the V segment lost 7 bases, leaving 19 bases of the junction unmatched. DNA for the CDR3: TGTGCCTGCTGGATGGGTAGTGATTTGGGATCAAAGACGTTT. Translating gives CACWMGSDLGSKTF.

Judged by abundance, this clone is large. This sample includes further DNA sequences coding for the same CDR3. The rearrangement joins TRGV3 to TRGJ1 or TRGJ2. J was trimmed by 7 bases and V by 0 bases; bases with no gene match: 9. The CDR3 has 14 residues. Germline V lookup: CDR1 VTNTFY, CDR2 YDVSTARD (reference sequence). CDR3 residues: CATWDRRGDYKKLF. The CDR3 DNA reads as TGTGCCACCTGGGACAGGCGAGGAGACTATAAGAAACTCTTT.

By sample fraction, this clone is large. CDR3 in amino acids: CAAWDYTTGWFKIF. Written as DNA, the CDR3 is TGTGCTGCGTGGGATTATACCACTGGTTGGTTCAAGATATTT. The chain couples TRGV10 to TRGJP1. TRGV10 is treated as an ORF (open reading frame) with a function not yet certain. The V segment lost 8 bases and the J segment 0 bases; nucleotides outside the gene matches: 4. The CDR3 totals 14 residues.

The rearrangement links TRGV3 to TRGJ1 or TRGJ2. The CDR3 is 13 residues long. After removal of 12 bases from V and 8 bases from J, the junction contained 19 bases not matched to a gene. CDR1 and CDR2 (germline): VTNTFY, YDVSTARD (reference sequence). In DNA form, the CDR3 reads TGTGCCGACCTGGGACAGGCGGCTCATAAGAAACTCTTT. It translates to CADLGQAAHKKLF.

The CDR3 DNA follows: TGTGCCTTGTGGACCCCGAATTATTATAAGAAACTCTTT. Protein sequence: CALWTPNYYKKLF. The chain recombines TRGV9 with TRGJ1 or TRGJ2. Germline lookup yields CDR1 GITISATS and CDR2 ISYDGTV (reference sequence). The V and J ends lost 6 bases and 0 bases, in that order; junction bases with no gene match: 5. The CDR3 runs to 13 residues.

This clone showed up just a few times. V usage is TRGV4 and J usage is TRGJ1 or TRGJ2. The CDR3 has 17 amino acids. Trimming cost V 9 bases and J 3 bases; bases outside gene matches: 23. Germline loops: CDR1 EGSTGY, CDR2 YDSYTSSV. The CDR3 DNA reads as TGTGCCACCACGGGGGGGGAATTTTGGGGCTTTTATTATAAGAAACTCTTT. Amino acids: CATTGGEFWGFYYKKLF.

This clone has only a few counts. The gene calls are TRGV8 and TRGJP2. This CDR3 is 13 amino acids long. From germline, CDR1 is VENAVY and CDR2 YDSYNSRV. Trimming removed 5 bases from V and 3 bases from J; junction bases left unmatched: 3. DNA of the CDR3: TGTGCCACCTGGGCCTGTAGTGATTGGATCAAGACGTTT. This encodes CATWACSDWIKTF.

This clone was found a few times. For this DNA, TCRdb reports the protein of a much larger clone, which diverges at residue 9, most likely from a read error; the protein presented here is translated directly from the DNA. This rearrangement joins TRGV11 to TRGJP2. Being an ORF, TRGV11 has a function that is uncertain. The CDR3 covers 14 residues. CDR3 in DNA: TGTGCCTGCTGGATTGAACGTAGTGGTTGGATCAAGACGTTT. Protein product: CACWIERSGWIKTF.

This clone was recorded a few times. The gene calls are TRGV3 and TRGJP1. Germline values: CDR1 VTNTFY, CDR2 YDVSTARD (reference sequence). The V and J ends lost 2 bases and 7 bases, in that order; junction bases with no gene match: 13. The CDR3 has 16 amino acids. The CDR3 DNA follows: TGTGCCACCTGGGACAAGCATTCACCACTTGGTTGGTTCAAGATATTT. Encoded protein: CATWDKHSPLGWFKIF.

Relative to its sample, this clone is large. The chain recombines TRGV10 with TRGJ1 or TRGJ2. TRGV10 is designated an ORF whose function remains uncertain. This CDR3 comprises 12 residues. The J segment lost 5 bases and the V segment lost 8 bases, leaving 7 bases of the junction unmatched. CDR3 nucleotide sequence: TGTGCTGCGTGGGGGGAGGATTATAAGAAACTCTTT. It encodes CAAWGEDYKKLF.

Notes on this clone: TCRdb's protein, taken from a much larger clone, differs from this DNA's translation at residue 5, likely owing to a read error; the protein displayed comes from the DNA. The chain recombines TRGV11 with TRGJP2. TRGV11 is an ORF, with its function uncertain. The CDR3 totals 14 residues. Trimming cost V 9 bases and J 3 bases; bases outside gene matches: 7. This CDR3 is CACWVERSDWIKTF. CDR3 sequence (DNA): TGTGCCTGCTGGGTTGAACGTAGTGATTGGATCAAGACGTTT.

This clone was picked up a small number of times. The protein that TCRdb holds for this DNA derives from a much larger clone and differs from the translated DNA at residue 11, which likely indicates a read error; the protein shown here is translated from the DNA. This chain links TRGV11 with TRGJP2. TRGV11 is known as an ORF, though its function is uncertain. The CDR3 consists of 14 residues. As DNA, the CDR3 is TGTGCCTGCTGGATTGAACGTAGTGATTGGACCAAGACGTTT. This translates into CACWIERSDWTKTF.

The V and J genes are TRGV9 and TRGJ1 or TRGJ2. Germline-derived CDR1 and CDR2 are GITISATS and ISYDGTV (reference sequence). CDR3 length equals 9 residues. V lost 5 bases and J lost 13; bases outside the gene matches: 5. CDR3 region: CALWGGKLF. Here the CDR3 DNA reads TGTGCCTTGTGGGGAGGAAAACTCTTT.

This clone is deemed large. V usage is TRGV10 and J usage is TRGJ1 or TRGJ2. TRGV10 is classed as an ORF, of uncertain function. V trimming: 8 bases; J trimming: 11 bases; junction bases outside the gene matches: 7. CDR3 length: 10 amino acids. As DNA, the CDR3 is TGTGCTGCGTGGGATCTGGAGAAACTCTTT. Its protein is CAAWDLEKLF.

A few counts support this clone. The gene calls are TRGV10 and TRGJP1. TRGV10 is assigned to the ORF class and has an uncertain function. J gave up 6 bases and V 10 bases, and 9 bases lay outside the gene matches. This CDR3 spans 13 amino acids. In DNA form, the CDR3 reads TGTGCTGCGTTGGGATTAGCTGGTTGGTTCAAGATATTT. As protein: CAALGLAGWFKIF.

The chain carries TRGV10 and TRGJP1. TRGV10 is designated an ORF whose function remains uncertain. J lost 9 bases, V lost 8 bases, and 13 bases had no gene match. The CDR3 is made up of 14 amino acids. The chain's CDR3 is CAAWDLYTCWFKIF. The CDR3 DNA reads as TGTGCTGCGTGGGATTTATACACCTGTTGGTTCAAGATATTT.

In its sample, this clone was seen a few times. This specimen includes other DNA sequences encoding the same CDR3. V and J are TRGV2 and TRGJ1 or TRGJ2. The V gene end was trimmed by 0 bases and the J gene end by 6 bases; junction bases not matched to a gene: 2. Germline assignment: CDR1 EGSNGY and CDR2 YDSYNSKV. CDR3 length: 12 residues. This CDR3 is CATWDGRYKKLF. The CDR3 nucleotides are TGTGCCACCTGGGACGGGCGTTATAAGAAACTCTTT.

This clone showed up just a few times. TCRdb has a much larger clone's protein, which differs at residue 8 from the translation of this DNA, likely because of a read error; what is shown is the protein translated from the DNA. The CDR3 DNA sequence: TGTGCCACCTGGGACGGTTGTGGTGATTGGATCAAGACGTTT. Residues: CATWDGCGDWIKTF. The chain joins TRGV2 to TRGJP2. Per germline, CDR1 EGSNGY and CDR2 YDSYNSKV. CDR3 length: 14 residues. J gave up 6 bases and V 1 base, and 5 bases lay outside the gene matches.

V and J are TRGV10 and TRGJP1. TRGV10 falls under the ORF class, with uncertain function. CDR3 size: 14 residues. V lost 8 bases, J lost 7 bases, and 11 bases stayed unmatched. CDR3 sequence (DNA): TGTGCTGCGTGGGTTTTACCACTTGGTTGGTTCAAGATATTT. Its translation is CAAWVLPLGWFKIF.

This chain joins TRGV9 and TRGJ1 or TRGJ2. Germline V gives CDR1 GITISATS, CDR2 ISYDGTV (reference sequence). This CDR3 is 16 amino acids long. V shed 3 bases, J shed 3 bases, and the junction held 14 bases outside the gene matches. In DNA, the CDR3 is TGTGCCTTGTGGGAGCGGCCGATGAAAGTTTATTATAAGAAACTCTTT. Translation: CALWERPMKVYYKKLF.

This clone was observed a single time. The chain joins TRGV10 to TRGJP1. TRGV10 is an ORF, and what it does is uncertain. Trimming at V came to 8 bases and at J to 10 bases, leaving 14 bases not matched to a gene. The CDR3 covers 14 residues. CDR3 bases: TGTGCTGCGTGGGATGGGCCTCTGGTTTGGTTCAAGATATTT. Its translation is CAAWDGPLVWFKIF.